Here is one T cell receptor beta chain with its context. No antigen is known for it. This specimen belongs to a study of T cell responses to AZD1222 COVID-19 vaccine. Study in general: Pooling was applied to second doses at about 4 or about 12 weeks.

Overall study findings and caveats: Spike as a whole was targeted by vaccine-associated CD4 TCRs, dominant at 160-218 and 743-854. Spike-specific TCR breadth rose after two AZD1222 doses, and depth rose as well.

Per the germline V gene, CDR1 is PRHDT and CDR2 is FYEKMQ (reference sequence). V shed 5 bases, J shed 3 bases, and the junction held 7 bases outside the gene matches. The CDR3 length is 15 residues. Produced via immunoSEQ multiplex PCR; TCRdb's table is partial and in-frame only. Counted here are some 120,000 clones, around nine tenths occurring once; the ten biggest clones make up around 30%. The TCR originated in an adult in good health. This material consisted of peripheral blood, taken on day 0 of AZD1222 vaccination. The chain recombines TRBV13 with TRBJ1-2; the match to TRBD1 covers 9 bases. The CDR3 nucleotides read TGTGCCAGCAGCAAACAGGGGGCTTGGGACTATGGCTACACCTTC. It is translated as CASSKQGAWDYGYTF.